The 21 T cell receptor beta chains listed next were all sequenced from one sample in a study of shared clonotypes between healthy human individuals. Clones were sequenced by immunoSEQ multiplex PCR, and TCRdb holds only the in-frame ones, with some missing. In the table there are about 460,000 clones, roughly 80% of which are singletons. The sequenced sample was PBMCs. The receptors originated from a woman aged 40 to 55 in good health. Some clones in this sample may be carry-over from other donors' samples.

This rearrangement joins TRBV29-1 to TRBJ2-2; D gene unclear. With 6 bases removed from V and 1 base from J, the gap between germline ends came to 6 bases. Germline CDR1 reads SQVTM; CDR2 reads ANQGSEA. The CDR3 runs to 12 residues. The CDR3 loop is CSVKRNTGELFF. CDR3 DNA: TGCAGCGTAAAGCGGAACACCGGGGAGCTGTTTTTT.

As regards this clone: It may be a read error: a sequence one base away is much more abundant. V and J are TRBV27 and TRBJ1-1; D is unresolved. V shed 6 bases and J shed 0 bases, with 8 bases lying between them. Looked up from germline, CDR1 is MNHEY and CDR2 is SMNVEV (reference sequence). This CDR3 contains 13 residues. The DNA for the CDR3 is TGTGCCAGCAGCTGGGTTCTGAACACTGAAGCTTTCTTT. It translates to CASSWVLNTEAFF.

V gene TRBV5-1 combines with J gene TRBJ1-1; D might be TRBD1 (6 bases). V shed 2 bases and J shed 1 base, with 9 bases lying between them. The CDR3 contains 14 residues. Germline CDR1 and CDR2: SGHRS and YFSETQ. The CDR3 nucleotides are TGCGCCAGCAGCTTCCTGGACAGGAACACTGAAGCTTTCTTT. Its translation: CASSFLDRNTEAFF. Drawing the rest from reference TRBV5-1 and TRBJ1-1, the complete variable domain is KAGVTQTPRYLIKTRGQQVTLSCSPISGHRSVSWYQQTPGQGLQFLFEYFSETQRNKGNFPGRFSGRQFSNSRSEMNVSTLELGDSALYLCASSFLDRNTEAFFGQGTRLTVV.

The chain uses TRBV5-1 and TRBJ2-4; D unclear. V lost 2 bases, J lost 5 bases, and 8 bases lay in between. This CDR3 comprises 13 residues. Germline V gene data show CDR1 as SGHRS and CDR2 as YFSETQ. The CDR3 region is CASSFSSENIQYF. As DNA, the CDR3 is TGCGCCAGCAGCTTCTCATCAGAAAACATTCAGTACTTC.

This clone has only a few counts. V is TRBV2 and J is TRBJ1-5, with D tentatively TRBD1 (5 bases). CDR3 length equals 14 residues. V lost 3 bases and J lost 2, with 8 bases in between. The germline V gene encodes CDR1 SNHLY and CDR2 FYNNEI. The DNA of the CDR3 is TGTGCCAGCAGTGAGGGGGGTCGCAATCAGCCCCAGCATTTT. It yields the protein CASSEGGRNQPQHF.

Remarks on this clone: The likely explanation is a read error, given a far larger clone one base away. This chain joins TRBV2 and TRBJ1-1; D remains unclear. Germline lookup yields CDR1 SNHLY and CDR2 FYNNEI. The CDR3 is 14 amino acids. The CDR3 loop reads CTSSVWGMNTEAFF. The CDR3 region has the DNA TGTACCAGCAGTGTGTGGGGTATGAACACTGAAGCTTTCTTT.

The chain recombines TRBV18 with TRBJ1-5; TRBD1 agrees at 7 bases. Trimming cost V 3 bases and J 7 bases; bases outside gene matches: 9. The germline V gene encodes CDR1 KGHSH and CDR2 LQKENI. The CDR3 has 15 residues. The CDR3 nucleotides read TGTGCCAGCTCACCGCAACAGGGGCCACGGCAGCCCCAGCATTTT. This sequence encodes CASSPQQGPRQPQHF.

This clone was counted between two and nine times. V gene TRBV23-1 combines with J gene TRBJ2-7, with 7 bases that match TRBD1. TRBV23-1 is an open reading frame whose function is uncertain. The CDR3 sequence is 13 residues long. The J segment lost 1 base and the V segment lost 11 bases, leaving 8 bases of the junction unmatched. The CDR3: CASTPGQSYEQYF. The CDR3 DNA reads as TGCGCCTCGACCCCGGGACAGTCCTACGAGCAGTACTTC.

This chain links TRBV29-1 with TRBJ2-3, with 16 bases matching TRBD2. Germline V gene lookup returns CDR1 SQVTM and CDR2 ANQGSEA. Trimming removed 6 bases from V and 5 bases from J; junction bases left unmatched: 11. The CDR3 is made up of 17 amino acids. The CDR3 nucleotides read TGCAGCGTACAACCGGGACTAGCGGGAGGGATAGGAGATACGCAGTATTTT. Translating it yields CSVQPGLAGGIGDTQYF.

This clone was picked up a small number of times. With only one base between it and a far larger clone, this is likely a read error. CDR3 DNA sequence: TGTGCCTGGAGTCCGGGACGTAACACTGAAGCTTCCTTT. This sequence encodes CAWSPGRNTEASF. The J gene is TRBJ1-1, the V gene TRBV30, with D maybe TRBD1 (5 bases). CDR1 GTSNPN and CDR2 SVGIG come from the germline V gene (reference sequence). The CDR3 runs to 13 residues.

This clone has just one count. V is TRBV30 and J is TRBJ1-2; the D is unclear. This CDR3 is 15 amino acids long. The V and J ends lost 2 bases and 7 bases respectively, with 20 bases between them. Germline V gene sequence: CDR1 GTSNPN, CDR2 SVGIG (reference sequence). As DNA, the CDR3 is TGTGCCTGGAGTCAAACCACACGACTTGGTGGTGGCTACACCTTC. Protein product: CAWSQTTRLGGGYTF. Full variable domain (remainder filled in from reference TRBV30 and TRBJ1-2): SQTIHQWPATLVQPVGSPLSLECTVEGTSNPNLYWYRQAAGRGLQLLFYSVGIGQISSEVPQNLSASRPQDRQFILSSKKLLLSDSGFYLCAWSQTTRLGGGYTFGSGTRLTVV.

DNA for the CDR3: TGCGCCAGCAGCTTGAGGCAGGGGGCCACCGGGGAGCTGTTTTTT. Protein product: CASSLRQGATGELFF. V usage is TRBV5-1 and J usage is TRBJ2-2, with 8 bases that match TRBD1. CDR3 size: 15 residues. CDR1 SGHRS and CDR2 YFSETQ come from the germline V gene. Losses at the gene ends were 1 base for V and 4 bases for J; bases not matched to a gene: 3.

J is TRBJ2-3 and V is TRBV25-1; no clear D. CDR1 is MGHDK and CDR2 is SYGVNS in the germline V gene. This CDR3 comprises 12 residues. Trimming removed 4 bases from V and 9 bases from J, with 11 bases in between. CDR3 coding DNA: TGTGCCAGCAGTGGACGTAAGTCCACGCAGTATTTT. Translated, it gives CASSGRKSTQYF.

Comments on this clone: The junction differs from germline at one of its ends, possibly a read error. This sequence joins TRBV5-1 and TRBJ1-1, with 8 nucleotides matching TRBD1. CDR3 length equals 13 residues. Germline V lookup: CDR1 SGHRS, CDR2 YFSETQ. The CDR3 loop reads CASREDRVTGAFF. In DNA form, the CDR3 reads TGCGCCAGCAGGGAGGACAGGGTAACTGGAGCTTTCTTT.

This sequence joins TRBV4-1 and TRBJ2-6; D is unclear. Germline-derived CDR1 and CDR2 are MGHRA and YSYEKL. This CDR3 is built from 15 residues. Trimming removed 1 base from V and 0 bases from J, with 4 bases in between. CDR3 amino acids: CASSQADSGANVLTF. In DNA, the CDR3 is TGCGCCAGCAGCCAAGCCGACTCTGGGGCCAACGTCCTGACTTTC.

This clone was detected a few times. The chain joins TRBV9 to TRBJ2-2; no firm D call. The CDR3 length is 13 residues. Germline V gene data show CDR1 as SGDLS and CDR2 as YYNGEE. Between the trimmed V and J ends, which lost 0 bases and 4 bases, there was a span of 4 bases. The CDR3 spells CASSVDFTGELFF. The CDR3 DNA sequence: TGTGCCAGCAGCGTAGATTTCACCGGGGAGCTGTTTTTT.

V gene TRBV5-4 combines with J gene TRBJ2-5; 14 bases fit TRBD2. This CDR3 has 17 amino acids. Germline V lookup: CDR1 SGHNT, CDR2 YYREEE (reference sequence). V was clipped by 4 bases and J by 3 bases; unmatched bases: 8. This CDR3 is CASSPRLAGGMEETQYF. CDR3 coding DNA: TGTGCCAGCAGCCCGCGACTAGCGGGAGGGATGGAAGAGACCCAGTACTTC.

As to this clone: This likely traces to a read error, being one base from a far larger clone. Different DNA sequences within this sample yield the same CDR3. The J gene is TRBJ2-3, the V gene TRBV5-1; TRBD1 might be the D (6 bases). CDR1 and CDR2 (germline): SGHRS, YFSETQ. Trimming removed 5 bases from V and 3 bases from J, with 16 bases in between. The CDR3 is made up of 15 amino acids. This CDR3 is CASSLGVRGTDTQYF. CDR3 DNA: TGCGCCAGCAGTCTAGGCGTTAGGGGGACAGATACGCAGTATTTT.

Ten or more counts support this clone. CDR3 DNA: TGTGCCAGCGTCTTGGGAGAGTTGGCTTTCTTT. Residues: CASVLGELAFF. The chain recombines TRBV28 with TRBJ1-1; no clear D. V was pared by 8 bases and J by 11 bases, with 15 bases between. Germline CDR1 reads MDHEN; CDR2 reads SYDVKM. This CDR3 is built from 11 residues.

This rearrangement joins TRBV11-1 to TRBJ2-1; D remains unclear. V lost 1 base to trimming and J lost 7 bases, with 5 bases between them. CDR3 size: 12 residues. Germline V gene sequence: CDR1 SGHAT, CDR2 FQDESV (reference sequence). The CDR3 loop is CASSLESNEQFF. DNA for the CDR3: TGTGCCAGCAGCTTAGAGTCGAATGAGCAGTTCTTC.

The chain employs TRBV7-7 and TRBJ2-2; D is uncertain. Germline CDR1 SSHAT, CDR2 FNYEAQ (reference sequence). Trimming left V 1 base short and J 6 bases short, with 6 bases between. The CDR3 totals 13 residues. CDR3 sequence reads: CASSLDWAGELFF. CDR3 DNA sequence: TGTGCCAGCAGCTTAGATTGGGCCGGGGAGCTGTTTTTT.